These 24 T cell receptor beta chains came from one sample sequenced in a study of blood T cell repertoires in COVID-19. Repertoires were generated with immunoSEQ multiplex PCR, while TCRdb's copy carries only in-frame clones and drops some. The profile covers about 120,000 clones, with about three quarters appearing a single time and roughly 5.6% taken by the ten largest. What was sequenced was peripheral blood. All receptors come from a man in his 70s with acute or convalescent COVID-19.

This chain links TRBV5-4 with TRBJ2-7; 9 nucleotides align to TRBD2. Trimming took 5 bases from V and 1 from J; bases not matched to a gene: 7. The germline V gene has CDR1 SGHNT and CDR2 YYREEE (reference sequence). There are 15 residues in the CDR3. The CDR3 region has the DNA TGTGCCAGCAGATTGACTAGCGGAACTTCCTACGAGCAGTACTTC. Translated, it gives CASRLTSGTSYEQYF.

The V and J genes are TRBV24-1 and TRBJ2-1; 7 positions agree with TRBD1. The CDR3 length is 15 residues. CDR1 is KGHDR and CDR2 is SFDVKD in the germline V gene. Trimming cost V 4 bases and J 8 bases; bases outside gene matches: 10. The CDR3 DNA reads TGTGCCACCAGTGAAAATAGACAGGGCGGAGATGAGCAGTTCTTC. Amino acid sequence: CATSENRQGGDEQFF.

The chain uses TRBV27 and TRBJ2-5, with TRBD2 as a possible D gene (7 bases). Deletions cut 0 bases from V and 4 bases from J, with 12 bases between. This CDR3 contains 15 residues. Germline V gives CDR1 MNHEY, CDR2 SMNVEV (reference sequence). Here the CDR3 DNA reads TGTGCCAGCAGTTTATCGGGGGGGCTTGGAGAGACCCAGTACTTC. Translation: CASSLSGGLGETQYF.

The chain couples TRBV2 to TRBJ2-7, with 8 bases aligning to TRBD1. Germline values: CDR1 SNHLY, CDR2 FYNNEI. The CDR3 totals 12 residues. The V segment lost 5 bases and the J segment 7 bases; nucleotides outside the gene matches: 4. CDR3 amino acids: CASSPQGAEQYF. The CDR3 DNA sequence: TGTGCCAGCAGTCCGCAGGGGGCTGAGCAGTACTTC.

Comments on this clone: At one boundary the junction diverges from the germline segment, which might be a read error. The chain employs TRBV11-3 and TRBJ2-2; 10 nucleotides agree with TRBD2. CDR1 is SGHNT and CDR2 is YENEEA in the germline V gene. There are 13 residues in the CDR3. The CDR3 reads CASRLAGHRGAVF. The CDR3 DNA reads TGTGCCAGCAGACTAGCGGGGCACCGGGGAGCTGTTTTT. Filled out from reference TRBV11-3 and TRBJ2-2, the complete variable domain reads EAGVVQSPRYKIIEKKQPVAFWCNPISGHNTLYWYLQNLGQGPELLIRYENEEAVDDSQLPKDRFSAERLKGVDSTLKIQPAELGDSAVYLCASRLAGHRGAVFGEGSRLTVL.

CDR3 bases: TGTGCCAGCTCACAGTGGCCGAACACCGGGGAGCTGTTTTTT. Protein sequence: CASSQWPNTGELFF. J is TRBJ2-2 and V is TRBV18; D is unclear. V shed 4 bases and J shed 0 bases, with 6 bases lying between them. Looked up from germline, CDR1 is KGHSH and CDR2 is LQKENI. This CDR3 region has 14 residues.

This clone was seen once. The chain combines TRBV29-1 with TRBJ2-7; TRBD1 matches at 10 bases. CDR1 and CDR2 (germline): SQVTM, ANQGSEA. The CDR3 consists of 12 residues. Trimming at V came to 8 bases and at J to 5 bases, leaving 6 bases not matched to a gene. For the CDR3, the DNA is TGCAGCACTGGACAGGGGGGCGACGAGCAGTACTTC. It translates to CSTGQGGDEQYF.

The chain joins TRBV5-5 to TRBJ2-7; TRBD1 aligns across 10 bases. Germline CDR1 SGHKS, CDR2 YYEKEE (reference sequence). The V gene end was trimmed by 5 bases and the J gene end by 4 bases; junction bases not matched to a gene: 9. This CDR3 region has 15 residues. For the CDR3, the DNA is TGTGCCAGCAGTTCAAGAGGGACAGGGGAATACGAGCAGTACTTC. Its translation is CASSSRGTGEYEQYF.

This clone was detected many times. The chain couples TRBV6-6 to TRBJ1-2; 8 bases are shared with TRBD1. V shed 7 bases and J 0 bases; nucleotides not matched to a gene: 4. The germline CDR1 and CDR2 sequences are MNHNY and SVGAGI (reference sequence). CDR3 size: 14 residues. The CDR3, as DNA: TGTGCCAGCACTCAACAGGGGGCTAACTATGGCTACACCTTC. Translating gives CASTQQGANYGYTF.

This clone was detected only a few times. The chain recombines TRBV5-4 with TRBJ1-3, with 7 bases matching TRBD1. CDR3 length: 15 amino acids. The J segment lost 2 bases and the V segment lost 9 bases, leaving 11 bases of the junction unmatched. Germline loops: CDR1 SGHNT, CDR2 YYREEE (reference sequence). The CDR3 loop is CATQRSGTAGNTIYF. CDR3 sequence (DNA): TGTGCCACCCAGAGATCCGGGACAGCTGGAAACACCATATATTTT.

The rearrangement links TRBV2 to TRBJ1-2, with D hard to call. The germline CDR1 and CDR2 sequences are SNHLY and FYNNEI. With 2 bases removed from V and 4 bases from J, the gap between germline ends came to 14 bases. The CDR3 loop spans 15 amino acids. The CDR3 here is CASSENSRGVYGYTF. The DNA of the CDR3 is TGTGCCAGCAGTGAAAACTCGCGGGGTGTCTATGGCTACACCTTC.

CDR3 protein: CASSPHLAGFDSNQPQHF. The CDR3 region has the DNA TGTGCCAGCAGTCCCCACCTGGCAGGGTTTGATAGCAATCAGCCCCAGCATTTT. The chain recombines TRBV6-2 or TRBV6-3 with TRBJ1-5; possibly TRBD1 for D (5 bases). The CDR3 is 18 amino acids. CDR1 is MNHEY, CDR2 SVGEGT, per germline. V was trimmed by 5 bases and J by 0 bases, leaving 20 bases between them.

In nucleotides, the CDR3 is TGTGCCAGCAGCCAAGATTGGGGACAGGGGCCAGCCAAAAACATTCAGTACTTC. It encodes CASSQDWGQGPAKNIQYF. V is TRBV14 and J is TRBJ2-4; 10 nucleotides line up with TRBD1. The CDR3 extends over 18 amino acids. Germline V lookup: CDR1 SGHDN, CDR2 FVKESK. J was trimmed by 0 bases and V by 0 bases; bases with no gene match: 5. The full variable domain, in which reference TRBV14 and TRBJ2-4 provide the parts outside the CDR3, is EAGVTQFPSHSVIEKGQTVTLRCDPISGHDNLYWYRRVMGKEIKFLLHFVKESKQDESGMPNNRFLAERTGGTYSTLKVQPAELEDSGVYFCASSQDWGQGPAKNIQYFGAGTRLSVL.

The rearrangement links TRBV9 to TRBJ2-1, with 8 bases aligning to TRBD2. V dropped 0 bases and J dropped 9; count of bases not matched to a gene: 5. Germline CDR1 reads SGDLS; CDR2 reads YYNGEE. This CDR3 has 14 amino acids. CDR3 region: CASSVGGGRTEQFF. The CDR3 DNA reads as TGTGCCAGCAGCGTAGGGGGCGGGAGGACTGAGCAGTTCTTC.

This clone was counted a few times. The chain is built from TRBV21-1 and TRBJ2-2; the DNA was not compared with TRBD1, the D call given in the table. TRBV21-1 is shown as a pseudogene. The CDR3 is 17 amino acids. The CDR3 DNA is TGTGCCAGCAGCAATCTCCAGGGCAGGGCTGACACCGGGGAGCTGTTTTTT. Amino acid sequence: CASSNLQGRADTGELFF.

In its sample, this clone was seen a few times. The chain carries TRBV5-1 and TRBJ2-3, with D unresolved. Germline V gene data show CDR1 as SGHRS and CDR2 as YFSETQ. The V and J ends lost 2 bases and 2 bases respectively, with 6 bases between them. The CDR3 contains 13 residues. The CDR3, as DNA: TGCGCCAGCAGCTTAGAGATCACAGATACGCAGTATTTT. Amino acid sequence: CASSLEITDTQYF.

The V and J genes are TRBV29-1 and TRBJ1-2; no reliable D call. This CDR3 is built from 13 residues. Germline V gives CDR1 SQVTM, CDR2 ANQGSEA. V was cut by 7 bases and J by 0 bases, with 12 bases left in between. The CDR3 DNA sequence: TGCAGCGCCGGCCGGGGAGCTAACTATGGCTACACCTTC. Translating gives CSAGRGANYGYTF.

The chain uses TRBV7-2 and TRBJ2-7, with 9 bases fitting TRBD2. The CDR3 covers 17 residues. After removal of 0 bases from V and 6 bases from J, the junction contained 12 bases not matched to a gene. Per germline, CDR1 SGHTA and CDR2 FQGNSA. Here the CDR3 DNA reads TGTGCCAGCAGCTTAGCGGAGCGTGGTAGCGGGAGCTCCGAGCAGTACTTC. Its translation: CASSLAERGSGSSEQYF.

V is TRBV7-2 and J is TRBJ1-2; 7 positions agree with TRBD1. The CDR3 contains 13 residues. Germline V gene data show CDR1 as SGHTA and CDR2 as FQGNSA. V shed 6 bases and J 3 bases; nucleotides not matched to a gene: 4. The CDR3, as DNA: TGTGCCAGCAGTTTCGACAGGGACTATGGCTACACCTTC. Its translation: CASSFDRDYGYTF.

This clone has a handful of counts. J is TRBJ1-2 and V is TRBV18, with D hard to call. V lost 6 bases, J lost 6 bases, and 14 bases lay in between. The germline gives CDR1 KGHSH, CDR2 LQKENI. This CDR3 has 13 amino acids. The CDR3 DNA is TGTGCCAGCTCCCTGACGGAGGGCAATGGCTACACCTTC. Amino acids: CASSLTEGNGYTF.

This chain connects TRBV6-6 to TRBJ2-7; 8 bases align to TRBD2. V lost 0 bases and J lost 0; bases outside the gene matches: 4. The CDR3 totals 16 residues. Germline V gene lookup returns CDR1 MNHNY and CDR2 SVGAGI (reference sequence). The chain's CDR3 is CASSYSPGGVSYEQYF. CDR3 bases: TGTGCCAGCAGTTACTCACCGGGAGGGGTCTCCTACGAGCAGTACTTC.

The J gene is TRBJ2-2, the V gene TRBV4-1; perhaps TRBD2 as D (5 bases). Germline V gene sequence: CDR1 MGHRA, CDR2 YSYEKL. V was pared by 8 bases and J by 3 bases, with 13 bases between. This CDR3 is 14 amino acids long. CDR3 loop: CASSHGVYTGELFF. The DNA for the CDR3 is TGCGCCAGCTCCCACGGGGTATACACCGGGGAGCTGTTTTTT.

This sequence joins TRBV5-4 and TRBJ2-1; 8 nucleotides align to TRBD2. The J segment lost 0 bases and the V segment lost 7 bases, leaving 9 bases of the junction unmatched. The germline CDR1 and CDR2 sequences are SGHNT and YYREEE (reference sequence). CDR3 size: 16 residues. CDR3 protein: CASLGGGGSSYNEQFF. CDR3 DNA sequence: TGTGCCAGCCTCGGGGGGGGCGGAAGCTCCTACAATGAGCAGTTCTTC.

The chain employs TRBV5-4 and TRBJ1-2; D is perhaps TRBD1 (5 bases). The ends were cut back, 2 bases at V and 2 bases at J, with 10 bases in the middle. The CDR3 covers 14 residues. CDR1 is SGHNT, CDR2 YYREEE, per germline (reference sequence). CDR3 in amino acids: CASSLTGGNYGYTF. The CDR3 coding sequence is TGTGCCAGCAGCTTAACAGGTGGGAACTATGGCTACACCTTC.